This T cell receptor (beta chain) was sequenced during a study of blood T cell repertoires in COVID-19. Study information: The origin of the acute and convalescent COVID-19 samples was the United States, Italy and Spain.

In this sample, this clone turned up once. The V end was cut by 2 bases, the J end by 3 bases, with 8 bases between. The V gene's germline CDR1 is SGHRS and CDR2 YFSETQ. This CDR3 is 14 amino acids long. Some clones are missing from TCRdb's copy, which holds only in-frame ones; the method was immunoSEQ multiplex PCR. The sample consists of about 87,000 clones, roughly 86% of them appearing once. The sequenced material came from peripheral blood. The chain links TRBV5-1 to TRBJ1-4, with a weak D call TRBD1 (6 bases). The TCR was taken from a man aged 35-49 years with acute or convalescent COVID-19. As DNA, the CDR3 is TGCGCCAGCAGCTTCAGGGGACCTAATGAAAAACTGTTTTTT. Protein product: CASSFRGPNEKLFF.